This record covers a single T cell receptor (beta chain). Cohort assignment relied on participant-reported clinical history. The study counted Cohort 3 donors as recovered given two negative PCRs, clearance, or symptom resolution. Authors' processing steps: Using reference gene primer amplification, nucleated cell counts were estimated. TCRdb keeps only in-frame clones here, not all; method: immunoSEQ multiplex PCR. V and J calls and clone size are those listed in that table; D and trimming were worked out from the DNA. The sample shows a few hundred thousand clones, 70% to 90% of them seen only once. The sample comes from a study of blood T cell repertoires in COVID-19. V lost 0 bases and J lost 0, with 9 bases in between. Per the germline V gene, CDR1 is MNHEY and CDR2 is SVGAGI. This CDR3 has 16 amino acids.

This clonotype was sampled from a woman younger than 45 who had recovered from COVID-19. V and J are TRBV6-5 and TRBJ1-5; D is undetermined. The material sequenced was PBMCs or T cells enriched from blood (not recorded which). The CDR3 coding sequence is TGTGCCAGCAGTTACTCGCCAACAAATAGCAATCAGCCCCAGCATTTT. Its translation is CASSYSPTNSNQPQHF.